The clone carrying this T cell receptor (beta chain) has just a few counts. Its cognate antigen is unknown. This CDR3 has 13 amino acids. CDR1 is MDHEN and CDR2 is SYDVKM in the germline V gene. Trimming removed 9 bases at V and 4 bases at J, with 15 bases between. H&E slides confirmed each diagnosis, reviewed by two pathologists independently. Sequenced by immunoSEQ multiplex PCR; TCRdb stores in-frame clones only, minus some. The profile covers several thousand clones, with roughly half appearing a single time and around 7% taken by the ten largest. These data belong to a study of immune evolution from preneoplasia to lung adenocarcinoma. General observations from the study: Normal lung had the highest top T cell clone frequencies. Later-stage lesions appeared to have more T cells, more diversity, less clonality.

Sequenced sample: FFPE normal lung tissue adjacent to the tumor. The V and J genes are TRBV28 and TRBJ1-2; D is uncertain. This sequence was found in a person aged 50-59 years with lung adenocarcinoma. In DNA form, the CDR3 reads TGTGCCAGTACCTTGCAGATCGGCTATGGCTACACCTTC. The encoded protein is CASTLQIGYGYTF.